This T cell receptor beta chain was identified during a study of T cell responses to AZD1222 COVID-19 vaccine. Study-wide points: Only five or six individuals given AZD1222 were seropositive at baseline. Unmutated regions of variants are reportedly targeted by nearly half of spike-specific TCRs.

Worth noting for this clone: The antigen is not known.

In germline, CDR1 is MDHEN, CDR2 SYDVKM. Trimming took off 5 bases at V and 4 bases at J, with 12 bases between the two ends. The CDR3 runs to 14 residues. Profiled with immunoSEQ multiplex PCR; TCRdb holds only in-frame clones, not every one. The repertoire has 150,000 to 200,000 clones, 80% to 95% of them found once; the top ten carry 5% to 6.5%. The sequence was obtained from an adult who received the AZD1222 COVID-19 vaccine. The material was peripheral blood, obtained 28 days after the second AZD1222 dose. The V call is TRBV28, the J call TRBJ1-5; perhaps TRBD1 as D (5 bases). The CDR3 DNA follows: TGTGCCAGCAGTCAAGGGGCGGGGAATCAGCCCCAGCATTTT. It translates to CASSQGAGNQPQHF.